This TCR beta chain came from a study of blood T cell repertoires in COVID-19. Those who participated ranged in age from roughly 18 to 89 years and resided in approximately 23 US areas. Profiled with immunoSEQ multiplex PCR; TCRdb holds only in-frame clones, not every one. The sample includes about 300,000 clones, 86% of them seen just once. The CDR3 is made up of 14 amino acids. Germline values: CDR1 SQVTM, CDR2 ANQGSEA. The ends lost 3 bases at V and 10 bases at J; junction bases unmatched: 8. The receptor's source is a man in his thirties or forties who had recovered from COVID-19. V is TRBV29-1 and J is TRBJ2-1; 11 nucleotides align to TRBD2. Source material: PBMCs or T cells enriched from blood (not recorded which). Here the CDR3 reads CSVDLSGRAAEQFF. DNA for the CDR3: TGCAGCGTTGACCTTAGCGGGAGGGCCGCGGAGCAGTTCTTC.